These T cell receptor beta chains were read from a single sample in a study of vaccination effects on CD4 cells after COVID-19. This table comes from immunoSEQ multiplex PCR, and its TCRdb copy is limited to in-frame clones, with some not included. The profile shows tens of thousands of clones, 60% to 85% of them singletons. Their specific antigens are unknown. The sample in question was CD4+ T cells from PBMCs cultured without peptide, obtained before COVID-19 vaccination. The receptors shown here come from a human donor who had a prior SARS-CoV-2 infection. CDR3s include the opening cysteine and the closing phenylalanine or tryptophan. Fields, in order: V gene, J gene, D gene, clone size, CDR3 protein, CDR3 DNA. The D gene is left open where the match is weak. Only some rows state a clone size, as once, few, many or a class for expanded clones.

TRBV15	TRBJ1-6	.	.	CATSREAGNSGSPLHF	TGTGCCACCAGCAGAGAGGCAGGGAATTCCGGTTCACCCCTCCACTTT
TRBV5-1	TRBJ1-4	.	once	CASSLDWGTTNEKLFF	TGCGCCAGCAGCTTGGATTGGGGGACGACTAATGAAAAACTGTTTTTT
TRBV6-2/TRBV6-3	TRBJ2-4	.	.	CASSRRGLGNIQYF	TGTGCCAGCAGCAGACGGGGGCTAGGAAACATTCAGTACTTC
TRBV7-2	TRBJ1-5	TRBD1	.	CASSAGGEYQPQHF	TGTGCCAGCAGCGCAGGGGGGGAATATCAGCCCCAGCATTTT
TRBV19	TRBJ1-2	.	.	CASSIRGANYGYTF	TGTGCCAGTAGTATTCGGGGGGCTAACTATGGCTACACCTTC
TRBV27	TRBJ2-7	TRBD1	.	CSGPTGGSYEQYF	TGTTCCGGTCCGACAGGGGGATCCTACGAGCAGTACTTC
TRBV7-9	TRBJ1-3	.	many	CASSFSFSGNTIYF	TGTGCCAGCAGCTTTAGCTTCTCTGGAAACACCATATATTTT
TRBV15	TRBJ1-2	.	.	CATSTPPWAPINYGYTF	TGTGCCACCAGCACCCCTCCATGGGCCCCTATTAACTATGGCTACACCTTC
TRBV28	TRBJ1-4	.	.	CASSFFGAGNEKLFF	.
TRBV5-1	TRBJ1-5	TRBD1	few	CASSPTGSDQPQHF	TGCGCCAGCAGCCCGACAGGGTCGGATCAGCCCCAGCATTTT
TRBV3-1/TRBV3-2	TRBJ2-3	TRBD2	once	CASSPPTSLGTQYF	TGTGCCAGCAGCCCCCCGACTAGCCTTGGTACGCAGTATTTT
TRBV2	TRBJ2-1	.	once	CASNRYNEQFF	TGTGCCAGCAATCGTTACAATGAGCAGTTCTTC
TRBV7-8	TRBJ2-6	.	.	CASPPRGQGAGANVLTF	TGTGCCAGCCCTCCCCGGGGGCAAGGTGCTGGGGCCAACGTCCTGACTTTC